One sample yielded the 30 T cell receptor beta chains listed below, sequenced in a study of T cells after yellow fever vaccination. A single record per CDR3 protein comes from TCRdb applying MiXCR to the 5' RACE reads. The table records around 320,000 distinct CDR3 sequences, 7.5% to 9% of them present only once. Material: CD4+ T cells sorted from PBMCs, obtained 5 days after the yellow fever booster vaccination. The source of these receptors is a man in his late teens or twenties who received the YFV17D yellow fever vaccine.

CDR3 loop: CASTSREGAVDGYTF. The DNA for the CDR3 is TGTGCCAGCACCTCACGGGAGGGGGCGGTGGATGGCTACACCTTC. The chain links TRBV12-3 or TRBV12-4 to TRBJ1-2; 7 nucleotides match TRBD1. CDR3 length equals 15 residues. V dropped 7 bases and J dropped 6; count of bases not matched to a gene: 14.

The J gene is TRBJ2-3, the V gene TRBV14; D is undetermined. The CDR3 runs 15 residues. The V end was cut by 2 bases, the J end by 0 bases, with 9 bases between. Germline lookup yields CDR1 SGHDN and CDR2 FVKESK. CDR3 in amino acids: CASSQQVTSTDTQYF. Here the CDR3 DNA reads TGTGCCAGCAGCCAACAAGTGACTAGCACAGATACGCAGTATTTT.

The chain carries TRBV5-1 and TRBJ1-1; TRBD1 is a possible D gene (5 bases). V was pared by 0 bases and J by 1 base, with 13 bases between. CDR1 SGHRS and CDR2 YFSETQ come from the germline V gene. The length of the CDR3 is 16 residues. CDR3 protein: CASSLAQGIENTEAFF. Written as DNA, the CDR3 is TGCGCCAGCAGCTTGGCTCAGGGTATCGAGAACACTGAAGCTTTCTTT.

This clonotype occurred a few times. The chain combines TRBV4-2 with TRBJ1-2; 10 bases map to TRBD1. V lost 1 base, J lost 5 bases, and 10 bases stayed unmatched. Germline CDR1 reads LGHNA; CDR2 reads YNFKEQ. The CDR3 extends over 17 amino acids. The CDR3 nucleotides are TGTGCCAGCAGCCAAGTCTTAGGACAGGGGGTTAGTTATGGCTACACCTTC. As protein: CASSQVLGQGVSYGYTF.

This sequence joins TRBV6-5 and TRBJ2-7; D is unclear. Germline CDR1 MNHEY, CDR2 SVGAGI. This CDR3 contains 18 residues. Trimming took off 2 bases at V and 4 bases at J, with 24 bases between the two ends. The CDR3: CASSYRYTLSSDFYEQYF. CDR3 coding DNA: TGTGCCAGCAGTTACAGGTACACCTTGTCCTCCGATTTTTACGAGCAGTACTTC.

This clonotype was found a few times. The chain carries TRBV7-2 and TRBJ2-3; possible D gene TRBD2, 6 bases. V gave up 3 bases and J gave up 2 bases, with 15 bases separating them. Germline CDR1 SGHTA, CDR2 FQGNSA. The length of the CDR3 is 16 residues. CDR3: CASSFWFTGDTDTQYF. Written as DNA, the CDR3 is TGTGCCAGCAGCTTCTGGTTCACGGGAGACACAGATACGCAGTATTTT. Based on the CDR3 plus reference TRBV7-2 and TRBJ2-3, the full variable domain is GAGVSQSPSNKVTEKGKDVELRCDPISGHTALYWYRQSLGQGLEFLIYFQGNSAPDKSGLPSDRFSAERTGGSVSTLTIQRTQQEDSAVYLCASSFWFTGDTDTQYFGPGTRLTVL.

This clonotype was detected a few times. The V gene is TRBV12-3 or TRBV12-4, the J gene TRBJ2-2; 11 nucleotides match TRBD2. CDR3 size: 15 residues. V lost 6 bases, J lost 8 bases, and 8 bases stayed unmatched. The CDR3 is CASRRLAGTLGELFF. For the CDR3, the DNA is TGTGCCAGCAGGCGACTAGCGGGGACTCTGGGGGAGCTGTTTTTT.

The J gene is TRBJ1-5, the V gene TRBV5-1, with unresolved D. V was shortened by 5 bases and J by 0 bases, with 9 bases between the two germline ends. Germline V lookup: CDR1 SGHRS, CDR2 YFSETQ. This CDR3 region has 14 residues. The CDR3 region is CASRYDPSNQPQHF. The CDR3 DNA follows: TGCGCCAGCAGATATGACCCTAGCAATCAGCCCCAGCATTTT. Variable domain in full (rest from reference TRBV5-1 and TRBJ1-5): KAGVTQTPRYLIKTRGQQVTLSCSPISGHRSVSWYQQTPGQGLQFLFEYFSETQRNKGNFPGRFSGRQFSNSRSEMNVSTLELGDSALYLCASRYDPSNQPQHFGDGTRLSIL.

This CDR3 is CSARVGRLAKNIQYF. DNA for the CDR3: TGCAGTGCTAGAGTAGGCCGATTAGCCAAAAACATTCAGTACTTC. The chain links TRBV20-1 to TRBJ2-4; no definite D call. V lost 1 base to trimming and J lost 0 bases, with 10 bases between them. CDR1 is DFQATT and CDR2 is SNEGSKA in the germline V gene (reference sequence). This CDR3 has 15 residues.

This clonotype has only a few counts. The chain is built from TRBV7-2 and TRBJ2-3; 10 bases fit TRBD2. J gave up 6 bases and V 1 base, and 4 bases lay outside the gene matches. The CDR3 spans 15 residues. The germline gives CDR1 SGHTA, CDR2 FQGNSA. CDR3 residues: CASSLERGGGDTQYF. Here the CDR3 DNA reads TGTGCCAGCAGCTTAGAGCGGGGGGGCGGGGATACGCAGTATTTT.

This clonotype was seen repeatedly, ten times or more. The V call is TRBV7-2, the J call TRBJ2-3, with 7 positions matching TRBD2. This CDR3 comprises 15 residues. V was clipped by 0 bases and J by 4 bases; unmatched bases: 4. Germline assignment: CDR1 SGHTA and CDR2 FQGNSA. The CDR3, as DNA: TGTGCCAGCAGCTTAGCCGGGGGGAGGGCAGATACGCAGTATTTT. Translating it yields CASSLAGGRADTQYF. Together with reference TRBV7-2 and TRBJ2-3, the CDR3 gives the full variable domain: GAGVSQSPSNKVTEKGKDVELRCDPISGHTALYWYRQSLGQGLEFLIYFQGNSAPDKSGLPSDRFSAERTGGSVSTLTIQRTQQEDSAVYLCASSLAGGRADTQYFGPGTRLTVL.

The V call is TRBV29-1, the J call TRBJ2-3; no reliable D call. The germline V and J ends were trimmed by 0 bases and 4 bases, with 14 bases remaining between them. CDR3 length equals 15 residues. Looked up from germline, CDR1 is SQVTM and CDR2 is ANQGSEA. CDR3 protein: CSVEEAWANPDTQYF. The CDR3 bases are TGCAGCGTTGAAGAGGCCTGGGCCAACCCAGATACGCAGTATTTT.

This clonotype appeared many times. This chain joins TRBV5-1 and TRBJ2-2, with D tentatively TRBD2 (5 bases). Germline-derived CDR1 and CDR2 are SGHRS and YFSETQ. There are 16 residues in the CDR3. Trimming stripped 4 bases from V and 0 bases from J, with 13 bases between. The CDR3 bases are TGCGCCAGCAGCCCCGGCGGGCGGGCGAACACCGGGGAGCTGTTTTTT. Protein: CASSPGGRANTGELFF.

This clonotype was detected many times. V gene TRBV4-3 combines with J gene TRBJ2-1; TRBD2 matches 8 bases. The CDR3 is 16 residues long. Losses at the gene ends were 1 base for V and 1 base for J; bases not matched to a gene: 3. CDR1 is LGHNA, CDR2 YSLEER, per germline. CDR3 sequence: CASSQGGTRSYNEQFF. DNA for the CDR3: TGCGCCAGCAGCCAAGGTGGGACTAGATCCTACAATGAGCAGTTCTTC.

This clonotype was observed a few times. V gene TRBV4-1 combines with J gene TRBJ2-7, with a tentative D call TRBD2 (5 bases). Per the germline V gene, CDR1 is MGHRA and CDR2 is YSYEKL. Trimming cost V 5 bases and J 7 bases, with 15 bases left between them. The CDR3 contains 13 residues. Written as DNA, the CDR3 is TGCGCCAGCAGCATGGGAGCTCCGTATGAGCAGTACTTC. Translating it yields CASSMGAPYEQYF.

The chain joins TRBV20-1 to TRBJ1-1, with D uncertain. The CDR3 contains 11 residues. CDR1 is DFQATT and CDR2 is SNEGSKA in the germline V gene (reference sequence). V lost 6 bases and J 0 bases, leaving 5 bases between the germline ends. The CDR3 spells CSAPMNTEAFF. The CDR3 nucleotides are TGCAGTGCGCCGATGAACACTGAAGCTTTCTTT.

In this sample, this clonotype turned up a few times. The chain has TRBV5-1 and TRBJ2-1; maybe TRBD2 (6 bases). Germline values: CDR1 SGHRS, CDR2 YFSETQ. The CDR3 runs 13 residues. Trimming shortened V by 4 bases and J by 5 bases, and 10 bases separated the two germline ends. CDR3 bases: TGCGCCAGCAGCGCGGGACGGAACAATGAGCAGTTCTTC. Amino acid sequence: CASSAGRNNEQFF.

The gene calls are TRBV19 and TRBJ2-5; D is unclear. The CDR3 spans 12 residues. CDR1 and CDR2 from the germline V gene are LNHDA and SQIVND (reference sequence). V lost 3 bases, J lost 14 bases, and 16 bases lay in between. The CDR3 DNA reads as TGTGCCAGTAGTATTCCGCCAGAGCCAACCTACTTC. Encoded protein: CASSIPPEPTYF.

V and J are TRBV6-5 and TRBJ1-1; TRBD1 aligns across 8 bases. In germline, CDR1 is MNHEY, CDR2 SVGAGI. The CDR3 is made up of 14 amino acids. J was trimmed by 8 bases and V by 6 bases; bases with no gene match: 11. Here the CDR3 reads CASRQAGQGEEAFF. The CDR3 nucleotides read TGTGCCAGCAGACAAGCCGGACAGGGCGAGGAAGCTTTCTTT.

V and J are TRBV6-2 or TRBV6-3 and TRBJ1-5; D perhaps matches TRBD1 (5 bases). This CDR3 spans 14 amino acids. CDR1 is MNHEY and CDR2 is SVGEGT in the germline V gene. Trimming pared 4 bases from V and 3 bases from J, leaving 10 bases between. The CDR3 nucleotides are TGTGCCAGCAGTTCCAGGGTTTCCAATCAGCCCCAGCATTTT. This codes for CASSSRVSNQPQHF.

In its sample, this clonotype was seen a few times. The rearrangement uses TRBV20-1 and TRBJ1-2; unclear D gene. The CDR3 length is 13 residues. Deletions cut 4 bases from V and 3 bases from J, with 12 bases between. CDR1 and CDR2 from the germline V gene are DFQATT and SNEGSKA (reference sequence). This chain's CDR3 is CSATSRADYGYTF. As DNA, the CDR3 is TGCAGTGCTACTTCTCGGGCAGACTATGGCTACACCTTC.

The rearrangement uses TRBV5-1 and TRBJ2-3, with TRBD2 matching over 15 bases. This CDR3 spans 19 amino acids. Germline V lookup: CDR1 SGHRS, CDR2 YFSETQ. The V gene end was trimmed by 3 bases and the J gene end by 7 bases; junction bases not matched to a gene: 15. For the CDR3, the DNA is TGCGCCAGCAGCTCACCCCGGAGGACTAGCGGGGGGGCACGGTATACGCAGTATTTT. Its protein is CASSSPRRTSGGARYTQYF.

This chain uses TRBV3-1 with TRBJ1-3; the D is unclear. Germline assignment: CDR1 LGHDT and CDR2 YNNKEL (reference sequence). Trimming took 4 bases from V and 0 from J, leaving 10 bases between them. This CDR3 contains 15 residues. The chain's CDR3 is CASSPDGSSGNTIYF. The CDR3 region has the DNA TGTGCCAGCAGCCCCGACGGGAGCTCTGGAAACACCATATATTTT.

This clonotype occurred a few times. This sequence joins TRBV19 and TRBJ2-5, with D perhaps TRBD2 (6 bases). The germline V gene encodes CDR1 LNHDA and CDR2 SQIVND (reference sequence). Between the trimmed V and J ends, which lost 3 bases and 2 bases, there was a span of 10 bases. The CDR3 covers 14 residues. The DNA for the CDR3 is TGTGCCAGTAGTATCGTCGGGGGACAAGAGACCCAGTACTTC. Translation: CASSIVGGQETQYF.

The gene calls are TRBV6-5 and TRBJ1-2, with D unclear. Germline CDR1 reads MNHEY; CDR2 reads SVGAGI. Trimming shortened V by 0 bases and J by 0 bases, and 5 bases separated the two germline ends. This CDR3 is built from 14 residues. CDR3 sequence: CASSYSLANYGYTF. The CDR3 bases are TGTGCCAGCAGTTACTCCTTGGCTAACTATGGCTACACCTTC.

This clonotype has only a few counts. The chain links TRBV5-1 to TRBJ2-3; D is unclear. Looked up from germline, CDR1 is SGHRS and CDR2 is YFSETQ. V was trimmed by 4 bases and J by 2 bases, leaving 11 bases between them. The CDR3 length is 14 residues. This CDR3 reads CASSRRHDTDTQYF. The CDR3 nucleotides are TGCGCCAGCAGCCGCCGACACGACACAGATACGCAGTATTTT.

In its sample, this clonotype was seen a few times. The chain carries TRBV28 and TRBJ1-5; no clear D. Trimming removed 2 bases at V and 5 bases at J, with 4 bases between. From germline, CDR1 is MDHEN and CDR2 SYDVKM. This CDR3 spans 12 amino acids. The CDR3 coding sequence is TGTGCCAGCAGTTTACTGCATCAGCCCCAGCATTTT. This codes for CASSLLHQPQHF. Looking up the rest from reference TRBV28 and TRBJ1-5 gives the full variable domain: DVKVTQSSRYLVKRTGEKVFLECVQDMDHENMFWYRQDPGLGLRLIYFSYDVKMKEKGDIPEGYSVSREKKERFSLILESASTNQTSMYLCASSLLHQPQHFGDGTRLSIL.

This chain connects TRBV7-2 to TRBJ2-1; weak D call: TRBD1 (6 bases). The CDR3 contains 14 residues. The V gene lost 5 bases and the J gene lost 9 bases, with 17 bases spanning the gap. CDR1 is SGHTA and CDR2 is FQGNSA in the germline V gene. This chain's CDR3 is CASSGVGAVGEQFF. CDR3 DNA sequence: TGTGCCAGCAGCGGGGTGGGGGCTGTAGGTGAGCAGTTCTTC.

The sample holds a few counts of this clonotype. The chain joins TRBV6-1 to TRBJ1-2; TRBD1 matches 7 bases. This CDR3 spans 12 amino acids. Germline assignment: CDR1 MNHNS and CDR2 SASEGT. The V segment lost 11 bases and the J segment 4 bases; nucleotides outside the gene matches: 7. As DNA, the CDR3 is TGTGCCTGCCCAAGGACAGGCTATGGCTACACCTTC. Translated, it gives CACPRTGYGYTF.

This chain uses TRBV10-3 with TRBJ2-7; a possible D gene is TRBD1 (6 bases). The CDR3 contains 13 residues. V was clipped by 10 bases and J by 3 bases, with 16 bases between them. Germline V gene lookup returns CDR1 ENHRY and CDR2 SYGVKD. The CDR3 DNA is TGTGCCACCTCACAGGGCGATCTCTACGAGCAGTACGTC. It codes for CATSQGDLYEQYV.